This T cell receptor beta chain came from a study of cytomegalovirus exposure and HLA in healthy donors. Overall study results and limits: In a later analysis, TCR beta V- and J-gene trimming was associated with a missense DCLRE1C variant.

Trimming at V came to 2 bases and at J to 0 bases, leaving 2 bases not matched to a gene. The CDR3 has 16 residues. Germline V gives CDR1 KGHSH, CDR2 LQKENI. PCR involved 60 Vbeta and 13 Jbeta primers. Clones were read by immunoSEQ multiplex PCR, and TCRdb kept only the in-frame ones, dropping some. Among approximately 200,000 clones, more than 70% were seen once, and the ten largest hold approximately 4.8%. As regards this clone: The antigen is not known.

The V and J genes are TRBV18 and TRBJ1-3; 9 bases fit TRBD1. The sample taken for sequencing was PBMCs. The receptor was isolated from a man aged 25-45 years in good health and CMV-seropositive. CDR3 amino acids: CASSPSTGGSGNTIYF. The CDR3 DNA sequence: TGTGCCAGCTCACCATCGACAGGGGGCTCTGGAAACACCATATATTTT.